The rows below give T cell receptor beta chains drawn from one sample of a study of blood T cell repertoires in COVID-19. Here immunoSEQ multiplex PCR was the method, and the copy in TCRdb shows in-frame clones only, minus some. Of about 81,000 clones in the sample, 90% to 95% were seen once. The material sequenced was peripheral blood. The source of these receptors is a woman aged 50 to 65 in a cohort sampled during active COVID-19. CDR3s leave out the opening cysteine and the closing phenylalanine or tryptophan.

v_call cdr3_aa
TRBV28 ASTSVWSRTYEQY
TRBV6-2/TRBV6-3 ASSYSIGEQY
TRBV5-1 ASSFGGEVNGYT
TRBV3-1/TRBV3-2 ASSTGTLRTDTQY
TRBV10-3 AISDRGEENSPLH
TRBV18 ASSRLADKETQY
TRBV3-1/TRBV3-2 ASSLRLAGGRSYEQY
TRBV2 ASTSTSGPYNEQF
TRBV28 ASSLMEYSNQPQH
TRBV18 ASSPSGGISGNTIY
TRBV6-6 ASSYPPDNRREAF
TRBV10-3 AISGRTSGNDEQY
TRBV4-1 ASLGGRGEGLFYEQY
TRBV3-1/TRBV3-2 ASSQDYAGGVGEQF